These T cell receptor beta chains were read from a single sample in a study of OX40 agonist ivuxolimab in advanced cancers. Clones were sequenced by immunoSEQ multiplex PCR, and TCRdb holds only the in-frame ones, with some missing. This sample has fewer than 70,000 clones, with approximately 89% found just once. The material sequenced was CD4+ or CD8+ T cells sorted from blood, taken in a trial of the OX40 agonist ivuxolimab. The receptors come from an adult with an advanced solid tumor such as melanoma, head and neck, liver or kidney cancer. The CDR3 runs from the conserved cysteine through the conserved F or W.

j_call v_call cdr3_aa
TRBJ2-5 TRBV9 CASSVREGSGGETQYF
TRBJ1-5 TRBV27 CASSDRGQPQHF
TRBJ2-5 TRBV7-9 CASSLNREETQYF
TRBJ2-7 TRBV9 CASSREGTSAVVPYF
TRBJ1-2 TRBV2 CASTSDIAKGGYTF
TRBJ2-5 TRBV27 CASRRREAPETQYF
TRBJ2-1 TRBV6-4 CASSLYPSGTSGSKNEQFF
TRBJ2-7 TRBV11-2 CASSLGVAGEQYF
TRBJ2-5 TRBV10-3 CAISRTGQSYQETQYF
TRBJ2-5 TRBV7-8 CASAGGRQETQYF
TRBJ2-7 TRBV7-8 CASTHTRGSTYEQYF
TRBJ2-2 TRBV9 CASSVDGGAFGELFF
TRBJ1-5 TRBV7-9 CASSPDSRVPQHF
TRBJ2-7 TRBV5-8 CASSLLGQGAYEQYF
TRBJ1-1 TRBV21-1 CASSKGPGRNTEAFF
TRBJ2-7 TRBV28 CASKDEVEQYF
TRBJ1-2 TRBV6-1 CASRERSGHGYTF
TRBJ2-2 TRBV28 CASSPRGGGLTKFTGELFF
TRBJ1-4 TRBV27 CASSSSIRQGRYEKLFF
TRBJ1-1 TRBV19 CASTPTGGTGATEAFF
TRBJ1-2 TRBV19 CASSLLGQGYGYTF
TRBJ1-2 TRBV13 CASSLGRDGYTF
TRBJ2-3 TRBV11-2 CASSLGRGRGMSTDTQYF
TRBJ2-1 TRBV7-9 CASSLVGGSISEQFF
TRBJ2-5 TRBV28 CASSLYRLAGQETQYF
TRBJ2-7 TRBV11-2 CASSLEVGLGEQYF
TRBJ2-7 TRBV10-3 CAISDISGTSNEQYF
TRBJ2-3 TRBV5-1 CASSIVGYLSTDTQYF
TRBJ2-1 TRBV14 CASSQDLQWSNEQFF
TRBJ1-1 TRBV6-1 CASSETGTGNEAFF
TRBJ2-7 TRBV5-5 CASSIKTGEQYF
TRBJ2-5 TRBV6-6 CASSDGASLGAETQYF
TRBJ1-5 TRBV15 CATSRDTGIGNQPQHF
TRBJ2-7 TRBV29-1 CSVGQGDDEQYF
TRBJ2-7 TRBV20-1 CSGGRLEQYF
TRBJ1-2 TRBV6-6 CASLDNYRGYTF
TRBJ2-7 TRBV27 CASSSLSAGEQYF
TRBJ1-6 TRBV19 CASSRWDIQGHSPLHF
TRBJ1-3 TRBV14 CASSQEGSSGNTIYF
TRBJ2-4 TRBV7-2 CASSLDIGLLAKNIQYF
TRBJ2-3 TRBV4-2 CASSHVSGGTDTQYF
TRBJ1-4 TRBV2 CASSERVRQEKLFF
TRBJ2-1 TRBV5-4 CASSFLTSGRGNEQFF
TRBJ2-2 TRBV4-1 CASSHALRRTRDTGELFF
TRBJ1-1 TRBV15 CATSRSRGENTEAFF
TRBJ2-1 TRBV4-1 CASSQATGASGRNEQFF
TRBJ2-5 TRBV18 CASSPPLAETQYF
TRBJ2-7 TRBV6-1 CASTGEHEQYF
TRBJ2-5 TRBV6-1 CASSGRGTGTQYF
TRBJ2-3 TRBV4-3 CASSLSGGHTDTQYF
TRBJ1-4 TRBV6-6 CASSYSDGGNEKLFF
TRBJ2-5 TRBV27 CASSLGQGTGRETQYF
TRBJ1-2 TRBV5-1 CASSFSTIGYGYTF
TRBJ2-2 TRBV5-4 CASRRESNTGELFF
TRBJ2-4 TRBV28 CASTPQGNAKNIQYF
TRBJ2-7 TRBV7-8 CASSFTIQGYEQYF